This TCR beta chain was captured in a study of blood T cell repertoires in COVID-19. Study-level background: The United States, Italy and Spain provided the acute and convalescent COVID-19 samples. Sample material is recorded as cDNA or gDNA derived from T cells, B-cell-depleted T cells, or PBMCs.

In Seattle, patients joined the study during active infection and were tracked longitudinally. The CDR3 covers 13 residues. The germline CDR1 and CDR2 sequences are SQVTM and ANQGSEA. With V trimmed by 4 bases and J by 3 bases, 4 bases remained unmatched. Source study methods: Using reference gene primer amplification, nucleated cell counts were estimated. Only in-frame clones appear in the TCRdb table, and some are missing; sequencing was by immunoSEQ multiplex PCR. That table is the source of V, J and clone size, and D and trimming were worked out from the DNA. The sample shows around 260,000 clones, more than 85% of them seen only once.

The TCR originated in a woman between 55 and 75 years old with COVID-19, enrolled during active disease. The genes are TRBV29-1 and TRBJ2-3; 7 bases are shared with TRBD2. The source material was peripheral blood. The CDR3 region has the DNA TGCAGCGTTGGGGGGGGAGGAACAGATACGCAGTATTTT. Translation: CSVGGGGTDTQYF.